The present TCR beta chain was sequenced within a study of CD8 T cells in ankylosing spondylitis. Broader study findings: Existing reports had already noted some motif variants in reactive arthritis synovial fluid and blood. Disease-linked clones were CD8+ and relatively rare in peripheral blood. Blood from ankylosing spondylitis patients appeared to carry a characteristic eight-variant TCR beta motif. The authors reported significant enrichment of disease-linked clones in matched ankylosing spondylitis synovial fluid.

Regarding this clonotype: Its specificity is unknown.

A quantitative 5'-RACE method, one with molecular barcodes, was used to make TCR beta libraries. TCRdb independently ran MiXCR on the 5' RACE reads; one entry per CDR3 protein. The sample contains 300,000 to 400,000 distinct CDR3 sequences, more than 20% of which appear only once. V lost 5 bases and J lost 4, with 8 bases in between. The germline V gene has CDR1 SQVTM and CDR2 ANQGSEA. The CDR3 is 11 amino acids. Input material: blood, either unsorted or a sorted T cell fraction (not recorded which). This chain uses TRBV29-1 with TRBJ1-1; D ambiguous. The TCR originated in a male donor with ankylosing spondylitis. In DNA, the CDR3 is TGCAGCGTTTCGATGGCCACTGAAGCTTTCTTT. Protein product: CSVSMATEAFF.